The 15 T cell receptor beta chains presented below share a single source sample, sequenced in a study of neurological immune-mediated disorders. Indicated time point: longitudinal time-point 3. TCRdb used MiXCR to reprocess the 5' RACE reads, holding one entry per CDR3 protein. The sample comprises over 90,000 distinct CDR3 sequences, under 14% of which are singletons, and approximately 3.1% rests with the top ten. Material: PBMCs. The receptor set was obtained from a female donor with HTLV-1-associated myelopathy (HAM/TSP).

In its sample, this clonotype was seen many times. CDR3 bases: TGCAGTGCTAGAGGAACAGGGGCTTATGGCTACACCTTC. Its translation: CSARGTGAYGYTF. V usage is TRBV20-1 and J usage is TRBJ1-2; 7 bases fit TRBD1. With V trimmed by 1 base and J by 5 bases, 4 bases remained unmatched. The CDR3 is made up of 13 amino acids. Germline CDR1 and CDR2: DFQATT and SNEGSKA (reference sequence).

The rearrangement joins TRBV7-8 to TRBJ2-7; D not certain. The CDR3 length is 16 residues. V lost 2 bases and J lost 2, with 16 bases in between. Germline CDR1 reads SGHVS; CDR2 reads FQNEAQ. The CDR3 reads CASSLYGRVSAYEQYF. The CDR3 nucleotides read TGTGCCAGCAGCTTATACGGACGAGTTTCTGCCTACGAGCAGTACTTC.

This clonotype was observed at least ten times. V gene TRBV10-1 combines with J gene TRBJ2-1; D remains unclear. The CDR3 length is 13 residues. CDR1 is WNHNN, CDR2 SYGVQD, per germline (reference sequence). Between the trimmed V and J ends, which lost 3 bases and 10 bases, there was a span of 13 bases. The DNA for the CDR3 is TGCGCCAGCAGTGACCCGGAGTTACACGAGCAGTTCTTC. It codes for CASSDPELHEQFF.

This clonotype was seen repeatedly, ten times or more. This rearrangement joins TRBV28 to TRBJ2-6; 9 bases are a match to TRBD1. Germline values: CDR1 MDHEN, CDR2 SYDVKM. Trimming at V came to 6 bases and at J to 2 bases, leaving 2 bases not matched to a gene. CDR3 size: 15 residues. This CDR3 reads CASRGQGPGANVLTF. The CDR3 nucleotides read TGTGCCAGCAGGGGACAGGGACCTGGGGCCAACGTCCTGACTTTC.

There are many counts of this clonotype. The chain couples TRBV9 to TRBJ2-1; possible D gene TRBD2, 6 bases. Germline lookup yields CDR1 SGDLS and CDR2 YYNGEE. Trimming removed 4 bases from V and 1 base from J, with 18 bases in between. This CDR3 spans 17 amino acids. The CDR3 is CASSSRSARGSYNEQFF. The CDR3 nucleotides read TGTGCCAGCAGCTCCCGGTCTGCCCGGGGGTCCTACAATGAGCAGTTCTTC.

Remarks on this clonotype: This clone may be a read error of a much larger clone one base away. The V and J genes are TRBV6-6 and TRBJ2-7; D remains unclear. The CDR3 has 14 amino acids. Trimming removed 6 bases from V and 8 bases from J, with 20 bases in between. Germline V gene sequence: CDR1 MNHNY, CDR2 SVGAGI (reference sequence). The CDR3 nucleotides read TGTGCCAGCAGCTTCCCCGGATCCTCGGGCAAGCAGTACTTC. Amino acids: CASSFPGSSGKQYF.

This clonotype was observed many times. The gene calls are TRBV27 and TRBJ2-7; tentatively, D is TRBD1 (5 bases). This CDR3 spans 14 amino acids. CDR1 is MNHEY, CDR2 SMNVEV, per germline (reference sequence). V lost 10 bases, J lost 0 bases, and 16 bases lay in between. In DNA, the CDR3 is TGTGCCACCAAATCGGACACACTCTCCTACGAGCAGTACTTC. This sequence encodes CATKSDTLSYEQYF.

This clonotype was picked up many times. The V and J genes are TRBV5-1 and TRBJ1-2, with a weak D call TRBD1 (6 bases). With 6 bases removed from V and 0 bases from J, the gap between germline ends came to 12 bases. Germline lookup yields CDR1 SGHRS and CDR2 YFSETQ. The CDR3 runs 14 residues. CDR3 protein: CASKGHRANYGYTF. CDR3 sequence (DNA): TGCGCCAGCAAGGGTCACAGGGCTAACTATGGCTACACCTTC. The whole variable domain, remainder taken from reference TRBV5-1 and TRBJ1-2, is KAGVTQTPRYLIKTRGQQVTLSCSPISGHRSVSWYQQTPGQGLQFLFEYFSETQRNKGNFPGRFSGRQFSNSRSEMNVSTLELGDSALYLCASKGHRANYGYTFGSGTRLTVV.

The J gene is TRBJ2-1, the V gene TRBV15, with D unresolved. CDR1 is LNHNV, CDR2 YYDKDF, per germline (reference sequence). This CDR3 region has 13 residues. Trimming pared 6 bases from V and 1 base from J, leaving 7 bases between. The CDR3 reads CATSTPSYNEQFF. The CDR3 DNA is TGTGCCACCAGTACTCCGTCCTACAATGAGCAGTTCTTC.

This clonotype was seen many times. The chain joins TRBV7-9 to TRBJ2-1; 7 bases line up with TRBD2. V lost 2 bases, J lost 3 bases, and 4 bases stayed unmatched. The CDR3 is 15 amino acids. Germline V lookup: CDR1 SEHNR, CDR2 FQNEAQ (reference sequence). In nucleotides, the CDR3 is TGTGCCAGCAGCTTACCCAGCGGGGTCTACAATGAGCAGTTCTTC. Its protein product is CASSLPSGVYNEQFF.

This clonotype was seen a handful of times. It may be a read error: a sequence one base away is much more abundant. The rearrangement links TRBV9 to TRBJ2-1; 9 positions agree with TRBD1. This CDR3 region has 16 residues. Germline loops: CDR1 SGDLS, CDR2 YYNGEE. The CDR3 region has the DNA TGTGCCAACAGCGAGGGGGGACAGGGACTATACAATGAGCAGTTCTTC. This sequence encodes CANSEGGQGLYNEQFF.

This clonotype was picked up many times. The rearrangement links TRBV12-3 or TRBV12-4 to TRBJ1-1; TRBD1 agrees at 7 bases. The CDR3 runs 13 residues. Germline trimming cut 5 bases from V and 3 bases from J; bases unmatched to any gene: 3. CDR3 in amino acids: CASSLDRYTEAFF. In DNA, the CDR3 is TGTGCCAGCAGTCTGGACAGGTACACTGAAGCTTTCTTT.

The sample holds many counts of this clonotype. The chain couples TRBV5-1 to TRBJ2-7; the D gene is possibly TRBD2 (5 bases). This CDR3 is 14 amino acids long. Per the germline V gene, CDR1 is SGHRS and CDR2 is YFSETQ. Trimming stripped 1 base from V and 1 base from J, with 9 bases between. CDR3 in amino acids: CASSLLDLSYEQYF. CDR3 in DNA: TGCGCCAGCAGCTTGCTGGACTTATCCTACGAGCAGTACTTC.

Turning to this clonotype: This may be a read error: a much more frequent sequence differs by one nucleotide. V gene TRBV20-1 combines with J gene TRBJ2-7; D is uncertain. Per the germline V gene, CDR1 is DFQATT and CDR2 is SNEGSKA (reference sequence). The V gene lost 1 base and the J gene lost 3 bases, with 10 bases spanning the gap. The CDR3 is made up of 13 amino acids. As DNA, the CDR3 is TGCAGTGCTAGAGGGCAGTCGGACTACGAGCAGTACTTC. It specifies CSARGQSDYEQYF.

In this sample, this clonotype turned up many times. The chain combines TRBV28 with TRBJ2-7, with TRBD1 matching 8 bases. J was trimmed by 3 bases and V by 5 bases; bases with no gene match: 3. CDR1 and CDR2 (germline): MDHEN, SYDVKM. The CDR3 extends over 13 amino acids. The CDR3 loop is CASSGTGGYEQYF. CDR3 in DNA: TGTGCCAGCAGTGGTACAGGGGGCTACGAGCAGTACTTC.